This T cell receptor (beta chain) derives from a study of naive and memory T cell subsets. Study-level points and caveats: TCR counts from RNA may reflect activation-linked expression changes. Naive repertoires, especially CD8, held a few larger clonotypes, possibly memory cells re-expressing CD45RA. The power law exponent of TCR abundance differed between naive and memory cells.

Two oligonucleotides, mixed equimolar, formed the beta constant-region primer covering TRBC1 and TRBC2. The ligated cDNA underwent four PCR rounds using SP2 and nested alpha and beta constant-region primers. In TCRdb, the UMI-ligation and nested PCR reads were re-called with MiXCR into one record per CDR3 protein. The table shows over 110,000 distinct CDR3 sequences, with 15% to 25% occurring only once. CDR3 size: 16 residues. Germline CDR1 reads SGHDN; CDR2 reads FVKESK. V was trimmed by 0 bases and J by 4 bases, leaving 10 bases between them. The table lists this clonotype with a few counts. Its target is not known.

The sequence was obtained from a human donor in good health. The specimen was naive CD8+ T cells from blood. This rearrangement joins TRBV14 to TRBJ2-6; D unresolved. The CDR3 DNA is TGTGCCAGCAGCCAAGACGGGCTCCCAGGGGCCAACGTCCTGACTTTC. It yields the protein CASSQDGLPGANVLTF.